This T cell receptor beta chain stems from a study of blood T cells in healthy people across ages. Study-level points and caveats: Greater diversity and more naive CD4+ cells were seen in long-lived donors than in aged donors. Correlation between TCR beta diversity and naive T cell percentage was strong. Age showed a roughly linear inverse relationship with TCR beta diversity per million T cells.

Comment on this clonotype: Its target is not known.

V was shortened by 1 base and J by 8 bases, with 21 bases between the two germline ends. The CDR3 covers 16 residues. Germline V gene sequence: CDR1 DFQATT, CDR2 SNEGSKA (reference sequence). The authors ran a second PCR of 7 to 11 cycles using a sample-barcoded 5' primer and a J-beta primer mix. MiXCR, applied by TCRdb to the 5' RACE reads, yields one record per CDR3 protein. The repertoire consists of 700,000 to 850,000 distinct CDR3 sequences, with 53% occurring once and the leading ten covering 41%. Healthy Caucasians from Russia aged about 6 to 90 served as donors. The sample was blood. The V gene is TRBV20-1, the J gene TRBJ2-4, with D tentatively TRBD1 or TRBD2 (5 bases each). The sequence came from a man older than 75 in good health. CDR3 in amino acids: CSARGARDGGSDIQYF. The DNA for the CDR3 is TGCAGTGCTAGAGGTGCCCGGGACGGAGGTTCGGACATTCAGTACTTC.